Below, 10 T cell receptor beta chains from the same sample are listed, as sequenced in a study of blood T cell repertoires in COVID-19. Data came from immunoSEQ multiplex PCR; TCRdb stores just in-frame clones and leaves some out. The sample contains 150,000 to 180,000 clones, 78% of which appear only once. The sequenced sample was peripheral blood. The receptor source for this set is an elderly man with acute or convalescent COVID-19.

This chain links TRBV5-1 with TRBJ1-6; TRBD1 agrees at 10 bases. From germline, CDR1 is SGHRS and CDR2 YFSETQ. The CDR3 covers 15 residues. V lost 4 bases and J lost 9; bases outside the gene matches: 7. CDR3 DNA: TGCGCCAGCAGCCTAGGGACAGGGGCTGGTTCACCCCTCCACTTT. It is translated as CASSLGTGAGSPLHF.

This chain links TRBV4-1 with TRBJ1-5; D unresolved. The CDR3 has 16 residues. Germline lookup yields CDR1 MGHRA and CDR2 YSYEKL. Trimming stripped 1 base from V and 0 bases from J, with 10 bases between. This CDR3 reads CASSQGVGVSNQPQHF. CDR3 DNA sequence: TGCGCCAGCAGCCAAGGGGTAGGAGTTAGCAATCAGCCCCAGCATTTT.

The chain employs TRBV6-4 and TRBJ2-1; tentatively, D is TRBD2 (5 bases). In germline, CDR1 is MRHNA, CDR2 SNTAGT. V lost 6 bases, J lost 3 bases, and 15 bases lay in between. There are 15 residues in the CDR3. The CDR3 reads CASSASRESYNEQFF. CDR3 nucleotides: TGTGCCAGCAGCGCCTCCCGGGAAAGCTACAATGAGCAGTTCTTC.

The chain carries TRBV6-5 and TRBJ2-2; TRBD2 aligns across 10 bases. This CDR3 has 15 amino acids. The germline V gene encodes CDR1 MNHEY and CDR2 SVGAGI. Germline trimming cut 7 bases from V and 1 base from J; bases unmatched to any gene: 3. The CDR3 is CASKSGGENTGELFF. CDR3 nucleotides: TGTGCCAGCAAGAGCGGGGGGGAGAACACCGGGGAGCTGTTTTTT.

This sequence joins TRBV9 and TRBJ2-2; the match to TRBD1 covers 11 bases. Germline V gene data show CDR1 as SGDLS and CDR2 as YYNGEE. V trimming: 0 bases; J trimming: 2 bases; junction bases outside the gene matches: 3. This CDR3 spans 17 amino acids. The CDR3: CASSVAGTGGNTGELFF. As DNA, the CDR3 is TGTGCCAGCAGCGTAGCCGGGACAGGGGGTAACACCGGGGAGCTGTTTTTT. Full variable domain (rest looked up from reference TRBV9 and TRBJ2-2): DSGVTQTPKHLITATGQRVTLRCSPRSGDLSVYWYQQSLDQGLQFLIQYYNGEERAKGNILERFSAQQFPDLHSELNLSSLELGDSALYFCASSVAGTGGNTGELFFGEGSRLTVL.

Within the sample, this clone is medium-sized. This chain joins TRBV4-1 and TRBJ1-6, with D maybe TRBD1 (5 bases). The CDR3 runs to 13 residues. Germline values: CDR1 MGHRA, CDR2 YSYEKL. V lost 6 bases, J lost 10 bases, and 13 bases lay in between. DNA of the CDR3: TGCGCCAGCAGAGGGCAGGGTAACTCACCCCTCCACTTT. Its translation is CASRGQGNSPLHF.

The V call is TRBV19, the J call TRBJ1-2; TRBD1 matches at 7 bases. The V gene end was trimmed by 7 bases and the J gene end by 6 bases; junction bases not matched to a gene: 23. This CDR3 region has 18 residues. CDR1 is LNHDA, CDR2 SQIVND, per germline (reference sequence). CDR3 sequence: CASITTGTATSITNGYTF. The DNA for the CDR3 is TGTGCCAGTATTACGACCGGGACAGCGACGAGTATAACTAATGGCTACACCTTC.

CDR3 sequence (DNA): TGTGCCACCAGTTTACAGGGGGCGACTGAAGCTTTCTTT. Amino acid sequence: CATSLQGATEAFF. V and J are TRBV15 and TRBJ1-1, with 9 bases fitting TRBD1. Germline V gene data show CDR1 as LNHNV and CDR2 as YYDKDF (reference sequence). V trimming: 6 bases; J trimming: 5 bases; junction bases outside the gene matches: 4. The CDR3 covers 13 residues.

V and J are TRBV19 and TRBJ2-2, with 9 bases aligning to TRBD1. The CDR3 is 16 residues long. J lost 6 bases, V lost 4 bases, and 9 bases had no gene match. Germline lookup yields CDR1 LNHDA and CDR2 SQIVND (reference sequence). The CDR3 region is CASSTWTGVKAGELFF. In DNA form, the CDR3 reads TGTGCCAGTAGTACTTGGACAGGGGTAAAGGCCGGGGAGCTGTTTTTT.

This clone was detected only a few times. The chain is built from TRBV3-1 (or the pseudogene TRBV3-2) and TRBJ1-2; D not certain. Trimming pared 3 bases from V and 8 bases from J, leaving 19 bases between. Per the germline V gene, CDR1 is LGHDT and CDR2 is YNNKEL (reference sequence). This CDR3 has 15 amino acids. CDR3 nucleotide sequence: TGTGCCAGCAGCCACGAGCAAGTGGTCGCACAGGGCTACACCTTC. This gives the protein CASSHEQVVAQGYTF.